This T cell receptor (beta chain) originates from a study of T cells in tumors after PD-1 blockade (dated by TCRdb to between 2019 and 2020). For the wider study: Patients with prior checkpoint blockade, systemic immunosuppressant use, or recent radiotherapy or other anti-cancer therapy within 4 weeks were excluded. Patients received pembrolizumab 200 mg every 3 weeks or cemiplimab 350 mg every 2 weeks. Ongoing daily vismodegib 150 mg was also given to a subset of patients during anti-PD-1 treatment. Peripheral blood samples averaged approximately 100,000 TCR templates (range 24,679-257,772) and roughly 35,000 unique clonotypes. Using site-matched tumors from BCC or SCC patients sampled before and after anti-PD-1 therapy, the study carried out paired single-cell RNA and TCR sequencing. To compare clonotypes in blood versus tumor, bulk TCR sequencing was run on 10 to 11 peripheral blood samples drawn from four or five patients. RECIST version 1.1 was used to assess clinical response. Findings and caveats that apply to the study as a whole: Where the novel T cell clones came from was not determined, and possible sources could include lymphoid organs or rare unexpanded clones inside the tumor or in the tumor periphery. About two fifths of tumor TCR clonotypes were detected in blood, and some novel exhausted tumor clones were observed in pre-treatment blood, which was taken as suggesting peripheral recruitment.

With respect to this clone: Its target antigen remains unknown. Per-base quality was not reported, and no clone a single base away is much larger than it.

The immunoSEQ platform was used to carry out deep TCRbeta sequencing. Per the authors' processing: Only productive rearrangements were exported from the immunoSEQ Analyzer for further analysis. T cell phenotypes were assigned to bulk TCRbeta clonotypes by matching to single-cell RNA+TCR-seq clones sharing the same TCRbeta sequence. Using bulk TCR sequencing data, clone enrichment in tumor was calculated by dividing a clone's tumor frequency by the same clone's PBMC frequency. TCRs were grouped by GLIPH into specificity groups, defined as clusters of distinct TCRs likely recognizing common antigens via shared CDR3 motifs. The clones in this table, taken by TCRdb from immuneACCESS, are in-frame only. Not every clone is retained; where verified, under half of the shortfall comes from an unresolved V gene, and the cause of the rest is unknown. V and J calls and clone size are those listed in that table; D and trimming were worked out from the DNA. The sample contains tens of thousands of clones, roughly 70% of them found a single time. Of the sample, around 4.7% is held by the ten largest clones.

Reading the label with the study, this specimen's time point is: after anti-PD-1 therapy. For bulk TCRbeta sequencing, genomic DNA was extracted from tumor biopsies or peripheral blood, and input amounts ranged from 616 ng to 6,004 ng. Every patient had histologically proven advanced or metastatic basal or squamous cell carcinoma and was a poor candidate for surgical resection. Of the approximately 12 patients in the basal cell carcinoma cohort, 7 or 8 underwent bulk tumor TCR sequencing. The cysteine opens and the phenylalanine closes a CDR3 of 13 amino acids. Only CDR3 DNA remains: 39 bases, in frame from the first base. A distance of 13 bases separates the germline ends of V and J, which lose 4 bases and 6 bases respectively. According to the germline V gene, CDR1 reads SGHDT and CDR2 reads YYEEEE.

This clonotype originated in a human donor with basal cell carcinoma. Recombination connected TRBV5-6 to TRBJ1-2; D gene: possibly TRBD1, on 5 matching bases. Sample: PBMCs, taken after anti-PD-1 treatment. The nucleotide sequence is given as TGTGCCAGCAGCGACACCGGGGGGAATGGCTACACCTTC. Translated, it gives CASSDTGGNGYTF.